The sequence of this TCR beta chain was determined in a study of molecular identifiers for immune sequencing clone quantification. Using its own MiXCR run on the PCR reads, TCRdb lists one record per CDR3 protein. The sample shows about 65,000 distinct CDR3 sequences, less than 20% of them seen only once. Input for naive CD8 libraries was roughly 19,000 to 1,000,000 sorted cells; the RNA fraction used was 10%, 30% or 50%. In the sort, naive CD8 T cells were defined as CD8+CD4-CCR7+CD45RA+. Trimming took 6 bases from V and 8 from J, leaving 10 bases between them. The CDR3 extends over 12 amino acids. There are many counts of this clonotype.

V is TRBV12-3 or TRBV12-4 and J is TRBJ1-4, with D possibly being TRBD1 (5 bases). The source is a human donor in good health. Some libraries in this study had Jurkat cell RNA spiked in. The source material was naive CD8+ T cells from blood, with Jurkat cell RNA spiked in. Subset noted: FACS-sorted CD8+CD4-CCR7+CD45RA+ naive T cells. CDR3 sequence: CASSGNREKLFF. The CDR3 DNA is TGTGCCAGCAGCGGTAACAGGGAAAAACTGTTTTTT.